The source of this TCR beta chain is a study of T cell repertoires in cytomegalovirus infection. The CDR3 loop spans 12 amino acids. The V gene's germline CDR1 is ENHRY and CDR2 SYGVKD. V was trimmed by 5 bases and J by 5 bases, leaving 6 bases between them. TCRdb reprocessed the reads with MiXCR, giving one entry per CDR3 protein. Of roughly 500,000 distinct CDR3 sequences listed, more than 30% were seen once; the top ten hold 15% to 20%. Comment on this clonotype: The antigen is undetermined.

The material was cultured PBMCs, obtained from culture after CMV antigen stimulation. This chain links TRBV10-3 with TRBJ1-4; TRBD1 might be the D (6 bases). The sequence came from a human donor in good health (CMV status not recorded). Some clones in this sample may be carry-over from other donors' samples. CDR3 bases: TGTGCCATCAGTACAGGGAATGAAAAACTGTTTTTT. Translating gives CAISTGNEKLFF.